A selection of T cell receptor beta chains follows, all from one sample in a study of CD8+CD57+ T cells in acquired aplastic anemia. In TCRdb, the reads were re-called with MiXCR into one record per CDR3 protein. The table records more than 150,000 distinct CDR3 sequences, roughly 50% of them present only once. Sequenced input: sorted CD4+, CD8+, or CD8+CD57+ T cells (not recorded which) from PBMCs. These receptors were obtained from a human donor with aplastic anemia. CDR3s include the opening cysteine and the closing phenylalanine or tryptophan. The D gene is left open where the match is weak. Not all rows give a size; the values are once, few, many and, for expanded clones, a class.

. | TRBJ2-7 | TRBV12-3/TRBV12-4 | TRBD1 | CASSTQGLQYEQYF | TGTGCCAGCAGTACACAGGGGCTACAATACGAGCAGTACTTC
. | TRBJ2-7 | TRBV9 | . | CASSITGTHYEQYF | TGTGCCAGCAGCATCACCGGGACCCACTACGAGCAGTACTTC
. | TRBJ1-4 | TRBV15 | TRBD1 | CATSRDRDRGNEKLFF | TGTGCCACCAGCAGAGATCGAGACAGGGGTAATGAAAAACTGTTTTTT
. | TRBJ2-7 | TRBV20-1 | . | CSARAGGLYEQYF | TGCAGTGCTAGAGCCGGGGGCCTATACGAGCAGTACTTC
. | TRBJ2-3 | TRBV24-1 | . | CATRSEGPTDTQYF | TGTGCCACCAGATCGGAAGGCCCCACAGATACGCAGTATTTT
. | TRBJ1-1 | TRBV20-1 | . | CSARWTVAHTEAFF | TGCAGTGCTAGGTGGACAGTGGCCCACACTGAAGCTTTCTTT
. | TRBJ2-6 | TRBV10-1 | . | CASRDGGSGANVLTF | TGCGCCAGCAGGGATGGCGGGTCCGGGGCCAACGTCCTGACTTTC
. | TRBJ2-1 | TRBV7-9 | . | CASSLVTQFF | TGTGCCAGCAGCTTAGTCACTCAGTTCTTC
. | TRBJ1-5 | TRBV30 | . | CAWSLGYNQPQHF | TGTGCCTGGAGTCTAGGGTACAATCAGCCCCAGCATTTT
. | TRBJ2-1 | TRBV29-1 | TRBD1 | CGVDPGQGNYNEQFF | TGCGGCGTCGACCCGGGACAGGGAAACTACAATGAGCAGTTCTTC
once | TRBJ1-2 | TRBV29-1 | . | CSVDPVGVIWGYTF | TGCAGCGTTGACCCCGTAGGCGTGATTTGGGGCTACACCTTC
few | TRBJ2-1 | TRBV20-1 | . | CSAGSHPSIANREQFF | TGCAGTGCTGGATCCCACCCGAGTATAGCGAATCGTGAGCAGTTCTTC
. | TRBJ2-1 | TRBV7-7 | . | CASSLLGPSDEQFF | TGTGCTAGCAGCTTACTTGGACCCTCGGATGAGCAGTTCTTC
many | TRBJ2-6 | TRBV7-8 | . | CASSLRAGLSGANVLTF | TGTGCCAGCAGCTTAAGGGCAGGGCTATCTGGGGCCAACGTCCTGACTTTC
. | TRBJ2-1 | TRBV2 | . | CASSEVTVGQFF | TGTGCCAGCAGTGAAGTAACTGTGGGGCAGTTCTTC
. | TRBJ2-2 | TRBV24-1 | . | CATSGAGRGGELFF | TGTGCCACCAGTGGGGCAGGGAGAGGCGGGGAGCTGTTTTTT
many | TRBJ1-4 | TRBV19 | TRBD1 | CASSLRHLDRGRDATNEKLFF | TGTGCCAGTAGTCTCCGCCATTTGGACAGGGGCCGCGATGCAACTAATGAAAAACTGTTTTTT
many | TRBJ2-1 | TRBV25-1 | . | CASSDEMTRVEQFF | TGTGCCAGCAGTGATGAAATGACGAGGGTTGAGCAGTTCTTC
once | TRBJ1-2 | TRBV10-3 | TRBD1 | CAISDHFGTDFYHYGYTF | TGTGCCATCAGTGACCACTTCGGGACAGATTTTTACCACTATGGCTACACCTTC
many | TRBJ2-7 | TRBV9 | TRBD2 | CASSVSAGGTPYEQYF | TGTGCCAGCAGCGTATCAGCGGGGGGTACCCCCTACGAGCAGTACTTC
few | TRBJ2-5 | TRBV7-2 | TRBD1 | CASSSDRVGEETQYF | TGTGCCAGCAGCTCGGACAGGGTAGGAGAAGAGACCCAGTACTTC
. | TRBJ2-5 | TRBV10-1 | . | CASSESKGASSTRQDRSQHF | TGCGCCAGCAGTGAGTCAAAGGGTGCCAGCAGTACCCGCCAAGACAGGTCCCAGCACTTC
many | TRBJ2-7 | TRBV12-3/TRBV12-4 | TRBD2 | CASSLGLAEQYF | TGTGCCAGCAGTTTGGGACTAGCGGAGCAGTACTTC
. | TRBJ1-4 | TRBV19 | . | CASSTESRHRIF | TGTGCCAGTAGTACCGAGTCCAGACATCGGATTTTT
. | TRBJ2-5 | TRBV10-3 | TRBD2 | CAISAMTSGGAAQYF | TGTGCCATCAGTGCGATGACTAGCGGAGGGGCGGCCCAGTACTTC
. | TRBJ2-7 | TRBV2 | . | CASRKGGASVYEQYF | TGTGCCAGCAGGAAGGGGGGGGCTAGCGTCTACGAGCAGTACTTC
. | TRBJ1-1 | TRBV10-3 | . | CAISETQGMDMNTEAFF | TGTGCCATCAGTGAAACTCAAGGGATGGACATGAACACTGAAGCTTTCTTT
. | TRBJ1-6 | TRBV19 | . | CASSGVEDSPLHF | TGTGCCAGTAGTGGGGTTGAAGATTCACCCCTCCACTTT
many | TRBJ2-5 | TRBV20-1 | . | CSAPPTGEETQYF | TGCAGTGCTCCCCCCACCGGGGAGGAGACCCAGTACTTC
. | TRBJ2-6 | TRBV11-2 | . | CASSPDGGSGANVLTF | TGTGCCAGCAGCCCGGACGGAGGGTCTGGGGCCAACGTCCTGACTTTC
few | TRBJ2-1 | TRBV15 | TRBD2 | CATSRDGRGAANNEQFF | TGTGCCACCAGCAGAGATGGGAGGGGAGCAGCCAACAATGAGCAGTTCTTC
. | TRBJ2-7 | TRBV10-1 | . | CASSFGQNYEQYF | TGCGCCAGCAGCTTTGGGCAGAATTACGAGCAGTACTTC
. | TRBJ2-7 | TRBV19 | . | CTTTGSLYEQHF | TGTACCACCACAGGGTCGCTGTACGAGCAGCACTTC
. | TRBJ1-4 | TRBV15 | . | CATSRQQSNEKLFF | TGTGCCACCAGCAGACAGCAATCTAATGAAAAACTGTTTTTT
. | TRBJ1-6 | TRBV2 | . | CASSEAQTADNSPLHF | TGTGCCAGCAGTGAAGCGCAGACAGCTGATAATTCACCCCTCCACTTT
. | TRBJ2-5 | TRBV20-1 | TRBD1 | CSAKGAGQGEETQYF | TGCAGTGCTAAGGGGGCGGGACAGGGAGAAGAGACCCAGTACTTC
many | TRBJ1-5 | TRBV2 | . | CASSEASGLNQPQHF | TGTGCCAGCAGTGAAGCCTCCGGCCTTAATCAGCCCCAGCATTTT
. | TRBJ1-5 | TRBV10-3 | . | CAISQDPNQPQHF | TGTGCCATCAGCCAGGACCCCAATCAGCCCCAGCATTTT
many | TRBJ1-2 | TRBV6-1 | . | CASSESSPRSYGYTF | TGTGCCAGCAGTGAATCTTCCCCCAGGAGCTATGGCTACACCTTC
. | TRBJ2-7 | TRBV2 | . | CASSEAEGGEQYF | TGTGCCAGCAGTGAAGCTGAGGGTGGCGAGCAGTACTTC
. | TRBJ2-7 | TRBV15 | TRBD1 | CATSRAAGTGGYEQYF | TGTGCCACCAGCAGAGCTGCCGGGACAGGGGGCTACGAGCAGTACTTC
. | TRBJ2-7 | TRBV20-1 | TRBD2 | CSATTSGGAHEQYF | TGCAGTGCTACAACTAGCGGGGGGGCACACGAGCAGTACTTC
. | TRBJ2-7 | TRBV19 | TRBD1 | CASSTGQGFFYEQYF | TGTGCCAGTAGTACCGGACAGGGGTTCTTCTACGAGCAGTACTTC
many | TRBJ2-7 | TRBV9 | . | CASSTTTGSYEQYF | TGTGCCAGCAGCACCACGACGGGCTCCTACGAGCAGTACTTC
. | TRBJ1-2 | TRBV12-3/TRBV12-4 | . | CASSLTAYGYTF | TGTGCCAGCAGTTTAACAGCCTATGGCTACACCTTC
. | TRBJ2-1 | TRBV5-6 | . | CASSPLFGGWGQFF | TGTGCCAGCAGCCCCCTCTTCGGGGGTTGGGGGCAGTTCTTC
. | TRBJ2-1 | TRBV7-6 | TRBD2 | CASSANLAGRGNEQFF | TGTGCCAGCAGCGCAAACCTAGCGGGAAGGGGCAATGAGCAGTTCTTC
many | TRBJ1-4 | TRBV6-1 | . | CASSETWGRAGDEKLFF | TGTGCCAGCAGTGAAACGTGGGGCAGGGCCGGGGATGAAAAACTGTTTTTT
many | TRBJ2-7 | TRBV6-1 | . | CAVARQGNYEQYF | TGTGCCGTGGCGCGGCAGGGTAACTACGAGCAGTACTTC
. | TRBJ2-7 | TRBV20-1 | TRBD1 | CSAPTGGYEQYF | TGCAGTGCTCCGACAGGGGGCTACGAGCAGTACTTC
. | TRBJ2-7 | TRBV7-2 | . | CASSENAREQYF | TGTGCCAGCAGCGAGAACGCGAGGGAGCAGTACTTC
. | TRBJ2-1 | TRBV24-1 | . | CAISDPDGNNEQFF | TGTGCCATCAGTGATCCCGACGGTAACAATGAGCAGTTCTTC
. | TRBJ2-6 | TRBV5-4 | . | CASSTQLSGANVLTF | TGTGCCAGCAGCACACAACTCTCTGGGGCCAACGTCCTGACTTTC
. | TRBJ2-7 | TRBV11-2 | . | CASSFGGEYYEQYF | TGTGCCAGCAGCTTTGGCGGGGAGTACTACGAGCAGTACTTC
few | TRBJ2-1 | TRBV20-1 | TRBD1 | CSATTGGNEQFF | TGCAGTGCTACGACAGGGGGGAATGAGCAGTTCTTC
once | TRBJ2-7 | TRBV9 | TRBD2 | CASSAGTSGSYEQYF | TGTGCCAGCAGCGCCGGGACTAGCGGCTCCTACGAGCAGTACTTC
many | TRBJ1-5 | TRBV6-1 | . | CASSEIPGSNQPQHF | TGTGCCAGCAGTGAGATACCGGGTAGCAATCAGCCCCAGCATTTT